A single sample is the source of the 30 T cell receptor beta chains below, sequenced in a study of shared clonotypes between healthy human individuals. TCRdb's copy holds only in-frame clones and misses some; the assay was immunoSEQ multiplex PCR. Among 700,000 or so clones listed, 55% to 75% were seen once. Sequencing was carried out using memory CD4+ T cells sorted from blood. Subset of the sample: CD45RA-negative fraction. The receptors here all came from a woman aged 30 to 39 in good health.

The sample holds many counts of this clone. V gene TRBV19 combines with J gene TRBJ2-7; 7 bases line up with TRBD1. There are 15 residues in the CDR3. V lost 1 base, J lost 2 bases, and 5 bases stayed unmatched. Germline V CDR1 and CDR2: LNHDA, SQIVND (reference sequence). CDR3 residues: CASSIGPGQTYEQYF. DNA of the CDR3: TGTGCCAGTAGTATAGGCCCGGGACAGACCTACGAGCAGTACTTC.

The chain carries TRBV18 and TRBJ1-5; 9 positions agree with TRBD1. CDR1 KGHSH and CDR2 LQKENI come from the germline V gene. CDR3 length: 17 residues. The V and J ends lost 5 bases and 0 bases, in that order; junction bases with no gene match: 8. CDR3 DNA sequence: TGTGCCAGCTCAGCGGTGGGGACAGGGAGTAGCAATCAGCCCCAGCATTTT. This codes for CASSAVGTGSSNQPQHF.

This chain joins TRBV6-4 and TRBJ2-3, with 9 positions matching TRBD1. Germline values: CDR1 MRHNA, CDR2 SNTAGT. This CDR3 is 12 amino acids long. Losses at the gene ends were 10 bases for V and 6 bases for J; bases not matched to a gene: 5. The CDR3 region is CANRGRGDTQYF. Here the CDR3 DNA reads TGTGCCAACAGGGGGCGAGGGGATACGCAGTATTTT.

This clone was counted only a few times. The CDR3 region has the DNA TGTGCCAGCATCCCGACAGCGAACACTGAAGCTTTCTTT. Protein sequence: CASIPTANTEAFF. The chain joins TRBV6-1 to TRBJ1-1; a weak D match, TRBD1 (5 bases). The CDR3 loop spans 13 amino acids. Deletions cut 7 bases from V and 1 base from J, with 10 bases between. Germline loops: CDR1 MNHNS, CDR2 SASEGT.

The genes are TRBV6-5 and TRBJ2-1; 9 positions agree with TRBD2. There are 15 residues in the CDR3. V was clipped by 2 bases and J by 7 bases; unmatched bases: 6. Per the germline V gene, CDR1 is MNHEY and CDR2 is SVGAGI. Written as DNA, the CDR3 is TGTGCCAGCAGTTACGCGGGAGGGCCTCAAAATGAGCAGTTCTTC. Residues: CASSYAGGPQNEQFF.

The chain recombines TRBV14 with TRBJ2-1, with a possible D match to TRBD2 (6 bases). V lost 4 bases to trimming and J lost 4 bases, with 14 bases between them. Germline lookup yields CDR1 SGHDN and CDR2 FVKESK. The length of the CDR3 is 15 residues. The CDR3 nucleotides are TGTGCCAGCAGCCCACTAGCCTTCTCTTACAATGAGCAGTTCTTC. Protein sequence: CASSPLAFSYNEQFF.

This clone was picked up a small number of times. J is TRBJ1-2 and V is TRBV29-1; tentatively, D is TRBD1 (5 bases). There are 15 residues in the CDR3. The ends were cut back, 5 bases at V and 8 bases at J, with 24 bases in the middle. The germline V gene encodes CDR1 SQVTM and CDR2 ANQGSEA. Here the CDR3 reads CSVWIPREAGNGYTF. The CDR3 region has the DNA TGCAGCGTTTGGATACCTCGGGAGGCAGGGAACGGCTACACCTTC.

V usage is TRBV10-2 and J usage is TRBJ1-1, with D tentatively TRBD1 (5 bases). Germline V gene sequence: CDR1 WSHSY, CDR2 SAAADI. V was cut by 2 bases and J by 6 bases, with 10 bases left in between. CDR3 length equals 13 residues. The CDR3 DNA is TGCGCCAGCAGTGAGAGGCAGGGTGCTGAAGCTTTCTTT. This codes for CASSERQGAEAFF.

The V and J genes are TRBV9 and TRBJ2-7, with D hard to call. Per germline, CDR1 SGDLS and CDR2 YYNGEE. This CDR3 spans 13 amino acids. V lost 4 bases, J lost 3 bases, and 11 bases lay in between. CDR3 in DNA: TGTGCCAGCAGCTCCGGGTCAGGCTACGAGCAGTACTTC. This encodes CASSSGSGYEQYF.

The chain couples TRBV4-1 to TRBJ2-1; weak D call: TRBD1 (6 bases). The CDR3 totals 14 residues. V was trimmed by 6 bases and J by 8 bases, leaving 17 bases between them. CDR1 and CDR2 from the germline V gene are MGHRA and YSYEKL. The CDR3 DNA reads as TGCGCCAGCAGGTCAAACAGGGTTGTGGATGAGCAGTTCTTC. Translating gives CASRSNRVVDEQFF.

The CDR3 DNA follows: TGTGCCAGCACCTTGGGACAGATAAACACCGGGGAGCTGTTTTTT. Amino acids: CASTLGQINTGELFF. The genes are TRBV2 and TRBJ2-2; 7 bases are shared with TRBD1. The germline V gene encodes CDR1 SNHLY and CDR2 FYNNEI. V gave up 7 bases and J gave up 2 bases; unmatched junction bases: 7. CDR3 length equals 15 residues. The variable domain in full, with the rest retrieved from reference TRBV2 and TRBJ2-2, is EPEVTQTPSHQVTQMGQEVILRCVPISNHLYFYWYRQILGQKVEFLVSFYNNEISEKSEIFDDQFSVERPDGSNFTLKIRSTKLEDSAMYFCASTLGQINTGELFFGEGSRLTVL.

The chain couples TRBV27 to TRBJ2-7; 9 bases fit TRBD1. Germline CDR1 MNHEY, CDR2 SMNVEV (reference sequence). V shed 6 bases, J shed 4 bases, and the junction held 10 bases outside the gene matches. This CDR3 is built from 15 residues. The CDR3 here is CASSPRTGEYYEQYF. CDR3 coding DNA: TGTGCCAGCAGCCCAAGGACAGGGGAATATTACGAGCAGTACTTC.

This clone has only a few counts. This chain uses TRBV7-2 with TRBJ2-7, with 13 bases identical to TRBD2. The germline gives CDR1 SGHTA, CDR2 FQGNSA. Germline trimming cut 5 bases from V and 7 bases from J; bases unmatched to any gene: 14. This CDR3 spans 17 amino acids. The CDR3 here is CASSPGLAGDPSGEQYF. The DNA of the CDR3 is TGTGCCAGCAGCCCTGGACTAGCGGGAGACCCGTCGGGGGAGCAGTACTTC. Complete variable domain (other parts from reference TRBV7-2 and TRBJ2-7): GAGVSQSPSNKVTEKGKDVELRCDPISGHTALYWYRQSLGQGLEFLIYFQGNSAPDKSGLPSDRFSAERTGGSVSTLTIQRTQQEDSAVYLCASSPGLAGDPSGEQYFGPGTRLTVT.

The chain uses TRBV13 and TRBJ2-3, with 8 nucleotides matching TRBD2. V was clipped by 0 bases and J by 6 bases; unmatched bases: 8. Germline V gene data show CDR1 as PRHDT and CDR2 as FYEKMQ (reference sequence). The CDR3 contains 16 residues. The CDR3: CASSLGTPGGADTQYF. CDR3 sequence (DNA): TGTGCCAGCAGCTTAGGAACCCCGGGAGGGGCGGATACGCAGTATTTT.

The chain is built from TRBV28 and TRBJ2-7; D ambiguous. The CDR3 is 12 amino acids. V lost 5 bases to trimming and J lost 2 bases, with 7 bases between them. Germline-derived CDR1 and CDR2 are MDHEN and SYDVKM. The DNA of the CDR3 is TGTGCCAGCAGTGCAGTAACCTACGAGCAGTACTTC. This encodes CASSAVTYEQYF.

The chain employs TRBV28 and TRBJ1-4; 7 bases align to TRBD1. The J segment lost 6 bases and the V segment lost 4 bases, leaving 2 bases of the junction unmatched. CDR3 length equals 13 residues. Germline CDR1 and CDR2: MDHEN and SYDVKM. The CDR3 DNA reads TGTGCCAGCAGTTCACAGGGGTATGAAAAACTGTTTTTT. Translated: CASSSQGYEKLFF.

The J gene is TRBJ2-2, the V gene TRBV6-1; weak D call: TRBD2 (5 bases). The V gene's germline CDR1 is MNHNS and CDR2 SASEGT. V lost 4 bases and J 2 bases, leaving 8 bases between the germline ends. This CDR3 contains 14 residues. The CDR3 nucleotides read TGTGCCAGCAGTGCTAGCCCTAACACCGGGGAGCTGTTTTTT. It translates to CASSASPNTGELFF.

On this clone itself: A far larger clone is one nucleotide away, so this likely arose from a read error. The chain recombines TRBV5-4 with TRBJ2-7, with D perhaps TRBD2 (6 bases). CDR3 size: 14 residues. The V end was cut by 1 base, the J end by 8 bases, with 16 bases between. Germline V gene lookup returns CDR1 SGHNT and CDR2 YYREEE (reference sequence). CDR3 sequence: CASSLFGGKRKQYF. The CDR3 DNA reads as TGTGCCAGCAGCTTGTTCGGCGGGAAAAGGAAGCAGTACTTC.

V is TRBV7-6 and J is TRBJ2-7; D is ambiguous. The V gene's germline CDR1 is SGHVS and CDR2 FNYEAQ. This CDR3 comprises 14 residues. Trimming left V 3 bases short and J 0 bases short, with 9 bases between. CDR3 sequence reads: CASSLQQDSYEQYF. The CDR3 DNA sequence: TGTGCCAGCAGCTTGCAGCAAGACTCCTACGAGCAGTACTTC.

The V gene is TRBV28, the J gene TRBJ2-2; 7 bases are shared with TRBD1. V was clipped by 5 bases and J by 4 bases; unmatched bases: 7. Germline loops: CDR1 MDHEN, CDR2 SYDVKM. The CDR3 length is 15 residues. CDR3 residues: CASSPGTATTGELFF. The CDR3 region has the DNA TGTGCCAGCAGTCCCGGGACAGCCACCACCGGGGAGCTGTTTTTT.

This chain connects TRBV6-5 to TRBJ2-7, with TRBD1 matching 7 bases. The V and J ends lost 6 bases and 5 bases, in that order; junction bases with no gene match: 7. Per germline, CDR1 MNHEY and CDR2 SVGAGI. The CDR3 is 13 residues long. The CDR3 DNA is TGTGCCAGCAGCAGGACAGGATTCAACGAGCAGTACTTC. This gives the protein CASSRTGFNEQYF.

The rearrangement links TRBV19 to TRBJ1-5; unclear D gene. V lost 7 bases and J 3 bases, leaving 19 bases between the germline ends. The CDR3 has 16 amino acids. Germline lookup yields CDR1 LNHDA and CDR2 SQIVND (reference sequence). This chain's CDR3 is CASISSRSQNNQPQHF. CDR3 bases: TGTGCCAGTATCAGTAGTCGCTCCCAAAACAATCAGCCCCAGCATTTT.

The count of this clone is one. The chain has TRBV18 and TRBJ2-3, with D possibly TRBD2 on 5 matching bases. Germline assignment: CDR1 KGHSH and CDR2 LQKENI. This CDR3 has 17 amino acids. Trimming took off 3 bases at V and 0 bases at J, with 16 bases between the two ends. The CDR3 loop reads CASSPFERSHSTDTQYF. Here the CDR3 DNA reads TGTGCCAGCTCACCGTTTGAGCGGAGCCATAGCACAGATACGCAGTATTTT.

The chain recombines TRBV7-9 with TRBJ2-5; D not certain. The germline gives CDR1 SEHNR, CDR2 FQNEAQ (reference sequence). The CDR3 length is 13 residues. The V and J ends lost 0 bases and 4 bases respectively, with 6 bases between them. The CDR3 DNA reads TGTGCCAGCAGCTTAGCTGCCGCAGAGACCCAGTACTTC. It translates to CASSLAAAETQYF.

The table lists this clone with a count of one. This chain connects TRBV9 to TRBJ2-1, with 9 nucleotides matching TRBD2. The germline V gene has CDR1 SGDLS and CDR2 YYNGEE. V lost 4 bases and J lost 4; bases outside the gene matches: 21. The CDR3 extends over 20 amino acids. This CDR3 is CASSPKTSGYWSTSYNEQFF. DNA for the CDR3: TGTGCCAGCAGCCCCAAGACTAGCGGTTATTGGTCCACTAGTTACAATGAGCAGTTCTTC.

This clone was counted only a few times. This CDR3 is also generated by other DNA sequences in the sample. The chain links TRBV7-3 to TRBJ2-5, with 10 bases identical to TRBD1. The CDR3 contains 13 residues. Germline V gene data show CDR1 as SGHTA and CDR2 as FQGTGA. Germline trimming cut 5 bases from V and 5 bases from J; bases unmatched to any gene: 2. The CDR3 loop is CASSRDRGETQYF. Written as DNA, the CDR3 is TGTGCCAGCAGCCGGGACAGGGGTGAGACCCAGTACTTC.

The V call is TRBV14, the J call TRBJ1-6; D call uncertain. The CDR3 length is 14 residues. Germline loops: CDR1 SGHDN, CDR2 FVKESK. V was trimmed by 0 bases and J by 10 bases, leaving 10 bases between them. The CDR3 DNA reads TGTGCCAGCAGCCAAGATCTTCTGGGGTCACCCCTCCACTTT. Encoded protein: CASSQDLLGSPLHF.

J is TRBJ2-2 and V is TRBV5-1; 10 nucleotides agree with TRBD2. Germline CDR1 reads SGHRS; CDR2 reads YFSETQ. The V and J ends lost 4 bases and 7 bases, in that order; junction bases with no gene match: 7. CDR3 length: 15 residues. The CDR3 DNA is TGCGCCAGCAGCATAGGGACTAGCGCTGGCGGGGAGCTGTTTTTT. Its translation: CASSIGTSAGGELFF.

This clone was recorded only once. V and J are TRBV4-2 and TRBJ1-1; D may be TRBD1 (5 bases). Germline loops: CDR1 LGHNA, CDR2 YNFKEQ. Trimming left V 4 bases short and J 6 bases short, with 18 bases between. The CDR3 consists of 15 residues. CDR3 DNA sequence: TGTGCCAGCAGCCCCGGACAATTGTGGAGGGCTGAAGCTTTCTTT. Its protein product is CASSPGQLWRAEAFF.

This clone was recorded only once. The chain uses TRBV6-6 and TRBJ1-4; D gene uncertain. Trimming stripped 4 bases from V and 10 bases from J, with 13 bases between. The CDR3 extends over 13 amino acids. Germline loops: CDR1 MNHNY, CDR2 SVGAGI (reference sequence). CDR3 loop: CASSSRTEGKLFF. DNA for the CDR3: TGTGCCAGCAGTTCCCGGACTGAGGGAAAACTGTTTTTT.